Below are 3 T cell receptor beta chains sequenced from a single sample in a study of blood T cell repertoires in COVID-19. Sequencing was performed with immunoSEQ multiplex PCR; in TCRdb, only in-frame clones are kept and a portion is missing. The sample has fewer than 100,000 clones, about nine tenths seen once. Sequencing was done on a sample of peripheral blood. All receptors come from a human donor in a cohort sampled during active COVID-19.

The chain recombines TRBV7-9 with TRBJ1-3, with D possibly being TRBD1 (5 bases). The ends were cut back, 5 bases at V and 4 bases at J, with 15 bases in the middle. This CDR3 has 15 amino acids. From germline, CDR1 is SEHNR and CDR2 FQNEAQ (reference sequence). CDR3 residues: CASSQGALGGNTIYF. The CDR3 nucleotides read TGTGCCAGCAGCCAAGGGGCGCTCGGAGGAAACACCATATATTTT.

The chain is built from TRBV12-3 or TRBV12-4 and TRBJ2-7, with TRBD2 as a possible D gene (6 bases). V was pared by 3 bases and J by 4 bases, with 7 bases between. The CDR3 runs to 12 residues. The CDR3 reads CASSLRGYEQYF. The DNA of the CDR3 is TGTGCCAGCAGTTTGCGGGGTTACGAGCAGTACTTC.

J is TRBJ1-4 and V is TRBV19; D remains ambiguous. Germline CDR1 LNHDA, CDR2 SQIVND (reference sequence). CDR3 length: 14 amino acids. V was cut by 5 bases and J by 6 bases, with 13 bases left in between. CDR3 region: CASSPDMAYEKLFF. The DNA for the CDR3 is TGTGCCAGTAGTCCTGATATGGCTTATGAAAAACTGTTTTTT.